A single sample is the source of the 23 T cell receptor beta chains below, sequenced in a study of T cells after yellow fever vaccination. A single record per CDR3 protein comes from TCRdb applying MiXCR to the 5' RACE reads. The repertoire consists of some 48,000 distinct CDR3 sequences, with 6% to 7% occurring once and the leading ten covering about 9.4%. The specimen comprised PBMCs, either bulk or a sorted T-cell subset (CD4+, CD8+, memory, or dextramer-sorted; not recorded which), sampled 45 days after the yellow fever booster vaccination. The receptors were sampled from a man between 25 and 39 years old who received the YFV17D yellow fever vaccine.

This clonotype was counted ten times or more. V usage is TRBV3-1 and J usage is TRBJ1-1; D gene unclear. Trimming left V 0 bases short and J 7 bases short, with 12 bases between. Germline CDR1 reads LGHDT; CDR2 reads YNNKEL (reference sequence). The CDR3 spans 14 residues. The CDR3 coding sequence is TGTGCCAGCAGCCAAGATACCACTAATGGTGAAGCTTTCTTT. Its translation is CASSQDTTNGEAFF.

V usage is TRBV15 and J usage is TRBJ1-6; perhaps TRBD1 as D (6 bases). The CDR3 is made up of 16 amino acids. Germline lookup yields CDR1 LNHNV and CDR2 YYDKDF (reference sequence). V shed 0 bases and J shed 7 bases, with 13 bases lying between them. The CDR3 protein is CATSRDLSQGNSPLHF. CDR3 in DNA: TGTGCCACCAGCAGAGATCTATCCCAGGGGAATTCACCCCTCCACTTT.

This clonotype was seen repeatedly, ten times or more. The chain has TRBV4-2 and TRBJ2-1; TRBD1 might be the D (6 bases). The V end was cut by 3 bases, the J end by 5 bases, with 11 bases between. This CDR3 is built from 14 residues. Germline lookup yields CDR1 LGHNA and CDR2 YNFKEQ. Here the CDR3 reads CASSQVGTHNEQFF. The CDR3 region has the DNA TGTGCCAGCAGCCAGGTGGGGACACACAATGAGCAGTTCTTC.

The V gene is TRBV7-3, the J gene TRBJ1-2, with D possibly being TRBD1 (6 bases). V dropped 4 bases and J dropped 8 bases, with 20 bases sitting between them. The CDR3 spans 15 residues. Germline V CDR1 and CDR2: SGHTA, FQGTGA. The CDR3 DNA reads TGTGCCAGCAGCTCACGGGACGGGGGGCCGGAAGGCTACACCTTC. Amino acids: CASSSRDGGPEGYTF.

This clonotype appeared many times. The chain joins TRBV5-1 to TRBJ2-7; D is undetermined. V shed 0 bases and J shed 7 bases, with 5 bases lying between them. Per germline, CDR1 SGHRS and CDR2 YFSETQ. The CDR3 extends over 11 amino acids. The CDR3 DNA reads TGCGCCAGCAGCTTGGGTAAGGAGCAGTACTTC. This sequence encodes CASSLGKEQYF.

In this sample, this clonotype turned up many times. V and J are TRBV18 and TRBJ1-1; D remains unclear. V lost 2 bases to trimming and J lost 1 base, with 8 bases between them. The germline CDR1 and CDR2 sequences are KGHSH and LQKENI. This CDR3 is 14 amino acids long. The CDR3 reads CASSPGGGNTEAFF. The CDR3 DNA is TGTGCCAGCTCACCAGGAGGCGGGAACACTGAAGCTTTCTTT.

This clonotype appeared a few times. This chain uses TRBV20-1 with TRBJ1-1; 8 positions agree with TRBD1. This CDR3 comprises 13 residues. Germline CDR1 is DFQATT and CDR2 is SNEGSKA (reference sequence). The junction had 4 bases not matched to a gene; V was cut back by 5 bases and J by 2 bases. CDR3 nucleotide sequence: TGCAGTGCTGCAGGGGGCGGTAACACTGAAGCTTTCTTT. Residues: CSAAGGGNTEAFF.

At least ten counts were recorded for this clonotype. This chain links TRBV28 with TRBJ1-4; D not certain. The CDR3 spans 14 residues. V lost 3 bases and J lost 7, with 12 bases in between. Germline CDR1 reads MDHEN; CDR2 reads SYDVKM. The CDR3 sequence: CASSFTGSGEKLFF. The CDR3 DNA follows: TGTGCCAGCAGTTTCACGGGGTCGGGTGAAAAACTGTTTTTT. Filled out from reference TRBV28 and TRBJ1-4, the complete variable domain reads DVKVTQSSRYLVKRTGEKVFLECVQDMDHENMFWYRQDPGLGLRLIYFSYDVKMKEKGDIPEGYSVSREKKERFSLILESASTNQTSMYLCASSFTGSGEKLFFGSGTQLSVL.

In this sample, this clonotype turned up a few times. The chain recombines TRBV28 with TRBJ2-1; TRBD1 is a possible D gene (6 bases). The CDR3 is made up of 15 amino acids. CDR1 is MDHEN and CDR2 is SYDVKM in the germline V gene. The V gene lost 6 bases and the J gene lost 0 bases, with 12 bases spanning the gap. The CDR3 DNA sequence: TGTGCCAGCAGCGTAGGGGGACCCTCCTACAATGAGCAGTTCTTC. It codes for CASSVGGPSYNEQFF.

In this sample, this clonotype is medium-sized (0.01 to 0.1%). This rearrangement joins TRBV12-3 or TRBV12-4 to TRBJ2-5; 8 bases map to TRBD1. CDR3 size: 14 residues. The V segment lost 8 bases and the J segment 5 bases; nucleotides outside the gene matches: 10. CDR3 in DNA: TGTGCCAGCGCCCGTGACAGGGGCTCGGAGACCCAGTACTTC. Protein sequence: CASARDRGSETQYF.

There are many counts of this clonotype. The chain combines TRBV20-1 with TRBJ2-5; TRBD2 aligns across 7 bases. J was trimmed by 0 bases and V by 3 bases; bases with no gene match: 7. The CDR3 consists of 15 residues. Germline values: CDR1 DFQATT, CDR2 SNEGSKA (reference sequence). In nucleotides, the CDR3 is TGCAGTGCTAGTCGTCCTAGCGGTTACCAAGAGACCCAGTACTTC. Protein: CSASRPSGYQETQYF.

This sequence joins TRBV2 and TRBJ1-5; D uncertain. CDR3 size: 13 residues. Germline V gives CDR1 SNHLY, CDR2 FYNNEI. Trimming pared 6 bases from V and 5 bases from J, leaving 11 bases between. In DNA form, the CDR3 reads TGTGCCAGCAGCTACACGGATTATCAGCCCCAGCATTTT. Amino acid sequence: CASSYTDYQPQHF.

This clonotype has only a few counts. The CDR3 protein is CASSPTSGGGADTQYF. The CDR3, as DNA: TGTGCCAGCAGCCCTACTAGCGGGGGGGGAGCAGATACGCAGTATTTT. This chain uses TRBV7-2 with TRBJ2-3; 13 bases are shared with TRBD2. The CDR3 spans 16 residues. The V segment lost 5 bases and the J segment 4 bases; nucleotides outside the gene matches: 6. Germline CDR1 SGHTA, CDR2 FQGNSA. Full variable domain (remainder filled in from reference TRBV7-2 and TRBJ2-3): GAGVSQSPSNKVTEKGKDVELRCDPISGHTALYWYRQSLGQGLEFLIYFQGNSAPDKSGLPSDRFSAERTGGSVSTLTIQRTQQEDSAVYLCASSPTSGGGADTQYFGPGTRLTVL.

This clonotype was recorded at least ten times. The chain uses TRBV4-3 and TRBJ2-1; 9 nucleotides agree with TRBD2. V lost 5 bases and J lost 5; bases outside the gene matches: 7. Germline lookup yields CDR1 LGHNA and CDR2 YSLEER. The CDR3 contains 15 residues. As DNA, the CDR3 is TGCGCCAGCAGCTATTTAGCGGGAGCCGACAATGAGCAGTTCTTC. Its translation is CASSYLAGADNEQFF.

As concerns this clonotype: A clone one base away is much larger, so this may be a read error. The rearrangement joins TRBV20-1 to TRBJ2-5; tentative D call: TRBD1 (6 bases). The ends were cut back, 7 bases at V and 2 bases at J, with 14 bases in the middle. CDR3 length equals 13 residues. Germline values: CDR1 DFQATT, CDR2 SNEGSKA (reference sequence). In DNA form, the CDR3 reads TGCAGTGGCTTGGACAGAGTACAAGAGACCCAGTACTTC. This gives the protein CSGLDRVQETQYF.

In its sample, this clonotype was seen a few times. CDR3 in DNA: TGCAGTGCTAGTCCCGGGTCTAGCTCCTACAATGAGCAGTTCTTC. Amino acids: CSASPGSSSYNEQFF. The V gene is TRBV20-1, the J gene TRBJ2-1; D uncertain. Germline V gives CDR1 DFQATT, CDR2 SNEGSKA (reference sequence). Trimming removed 3 bases from V and 0 bases from J, with 12 bases in between. The CDR3 loop spans 15 amino acids.

This clonotype occurred a few times. The CDR3 DNA reads TGTGCCAGCAGAGCCGGTGGGGGTATCAGCGAGCAGTACTTC. This codes for CASRAGGGISEQYF. This chain links TRBV6-2 or TRBV6-3 with TRBJ2-7; possibly TRBD1 or TRBD2 for D (5 bases each). V lost 6 bases, J lost 6 bases, and 18 bases lay in between. The CDR3 totals 14 residues. Germline assignment: CDR1 MNHEY and CDR2 SVGEGT.

This clonotype was observed many times. The chain has TRBV29-1 and TRBJ1-2; unclear D gene. V lost 2 bases to trimming and J lost 7 bases, with 2 bases between them. CDR3 length equals 9 residues. Looked up from germline, CDR1 is SQVTM and CDR2 is ANQGSEA. This chain's CDR3 is CSVESGYTF. The DNA for the CDR3 is TGCAGCGTTGAAAGTGGCTACACCTTC. The full variable domain, rest sourced from reference TRBV29-1 and TRBJ1-2, is SAVISQKPSRDICQRGTSLTIQCQVDSQVTMMFWYRQQPGQSLTLIATANQGSEATYESGFVIDKFPISRPNLTFSTLTVSNMSPEDSSIYLCSVESGYTFGSGTRLTVV.

This clonotype was recorded many times. The chain joins TRBV12-3 or TRBV12-4 to TRBJ1-4; D gene uncertain. V was clipped by 6 bases and J by 4 bases, with 12 bases between them. This CDR3 comprises 14 residues. The CDR3 DNA reads as TGTGCCAGCAGAAGGCGATACGGTAATGAAAAACTGTTTTTT. Amino acids: CASRRRYGNEKLFF.

This clonotype was seen a few times. V gene TRBV30 combines with J gene TRBJ2-5; 9 bases are shared with TRBD1. V was pared by 5 bases and J by 1 base, with 5 bases of the junction left unmatched. The CDR3 covers 14 residues. CDR1 and CDR2 from the germline V gene are GTSNPN and SVGIG (reference sequence). CDR3 residues: CAWSKGQGQETQYF. The CDR3 DNA follows: TGTGCCTGGTCGAAGGGACAGGGCCAAGAGACCCAGTACTTC. Filled out from reference TRBV30 and TRBJ2-5, the complete variable domain reads SQTIHQWPATLVQPVGSPLSLECTVEGTSNPNLYWYRQAAGRGLQLLFYSVGIGQISSEVPQNLSASRPQDRQFILSSKKLLLSDSGFYLCAWSKGQGQETQYFGPGTRLLVL.

The sample holds a few counts of this clonotype. This chain uses TRBV6-2 or TRBV6-3 with TRBJ1-5, with 9 bases identical to TRBD1. The germline V gene has CDR1 MNHEY and CDR2 SVGEGT. The CDR3 is made up of 15 amino acids. The V gene end was trimmed by 6 bases and the J gene end by 5 bases; junction bases not matched to a gene: 8. The CDR3 DNA sequence: TGTGCCAGCAGCCGACAGGGGGGGACCTATCAGCCCCAGCATTTT. This codes for CASSRQGGTYQPQHF.

This clonotype was observed at least ten times. CDR3 residues: CASGPTGESSYEQYF. The DNA for the CDR3 is TGCGCCAGCGGACCCACAGGGGAGAGCTCCTACGAGCAGTACTTC. V gene TRBV5-1 combines with J gene TRBJ2-7; 7 bases fit TRBD1. The germline V gene encodes CDR1 SGHRS and CDR2 YFSETQ. The V and J ends lost 7 bases and 0 bases, in that order; junction bases with no gene match: 10. CDR3 size: 15 residues.

This clonotype appeared many times. The gene calls are TRBV4-3 and TRBJ2-3; TRBD2 matches at 9 bases. The germline V gene encodes CDR1 LGHNA and CDR2 YSLEER. The CDR3 consists of 17 residues. With V trimmed by 0 bases and J by 2 bases, 6 bases remained unmatched. The CDR3 sequence: CASSQDGPSGITDTQYF. DNA of the CDR3: TGCGCCAGCAGCCAAGATGGCCCTAGCGGGATCACAGATACGCAGTATTTT.